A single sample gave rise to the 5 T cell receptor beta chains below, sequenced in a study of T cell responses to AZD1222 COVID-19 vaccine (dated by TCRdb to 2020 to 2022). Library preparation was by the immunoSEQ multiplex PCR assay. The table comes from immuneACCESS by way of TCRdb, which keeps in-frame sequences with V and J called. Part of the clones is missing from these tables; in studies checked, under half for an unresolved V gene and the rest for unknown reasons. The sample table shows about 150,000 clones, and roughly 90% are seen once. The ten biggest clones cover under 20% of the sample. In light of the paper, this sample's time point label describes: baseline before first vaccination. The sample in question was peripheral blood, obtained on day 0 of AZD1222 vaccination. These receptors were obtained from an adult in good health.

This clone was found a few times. CDR3 coding DNA: TGTGCCAGCGGGGAGGGGGCTGGGAACACTGAAGCTTTCTTT. It yields the protein CASGEGAGNTEAFF. The chain carries TRBV5-4 and TRBJ1-1; 7 bases fit TRBD1. The germline V gene encodes CDR1 SGHNT and CDR2 YYREEE (reference sequence). Trimming took 7 bases from V and 1 from J; bases not matched to a gene: 7. The CDR3 runs 14 residues.

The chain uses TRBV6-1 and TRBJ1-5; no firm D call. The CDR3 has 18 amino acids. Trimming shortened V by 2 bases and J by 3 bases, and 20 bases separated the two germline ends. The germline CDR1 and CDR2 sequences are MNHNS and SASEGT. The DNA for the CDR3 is TGTGCCAGCAGTGAATACGCCGAGGGCATTGAAGTCAATCAGCCCCAGCATTTT. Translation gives CASSEYAEGIEVNQPQHF.

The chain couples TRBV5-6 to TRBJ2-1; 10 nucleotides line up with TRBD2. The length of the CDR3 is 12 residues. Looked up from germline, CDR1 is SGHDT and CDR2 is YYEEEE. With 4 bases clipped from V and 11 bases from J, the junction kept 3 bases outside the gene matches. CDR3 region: CASSTTSGQQFF. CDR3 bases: TGTGCCAGCAGCACGACTAGCGGGCAGCAGTTCTTC.

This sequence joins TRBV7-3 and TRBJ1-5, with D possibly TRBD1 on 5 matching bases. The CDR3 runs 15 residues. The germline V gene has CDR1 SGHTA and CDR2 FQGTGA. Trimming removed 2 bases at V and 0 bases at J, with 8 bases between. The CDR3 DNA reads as TGTGCCAGCAGCTTAGTTGGGGGTAGCAATCAGCCCCAGCATTTT. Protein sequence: CASSLVGGSNQPQHF.

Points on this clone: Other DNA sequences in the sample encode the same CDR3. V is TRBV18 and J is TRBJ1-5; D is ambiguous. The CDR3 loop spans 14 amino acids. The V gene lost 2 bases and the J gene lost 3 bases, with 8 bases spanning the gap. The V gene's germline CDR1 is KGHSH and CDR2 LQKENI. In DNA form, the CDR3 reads TGTGCCAGCTCACCAGTGGGAGACAATCAGCCCCAGCATTTT. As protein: CASSPVGDNQPQHF.